These T cell receptor beta chains were read from a single sample in a study of OX40 agonist ivuxolimab in advanced cancers. TCRdb's copy holds only in-frame clones and misses some; the assay was immunoSEQ multiplex PCR. The sample has 75,000 to 95,000 clones; over 75% are singletons. Specimen: CD4+ or CD8+ T cells sorted from blood, collected in a trial of the OX40 agonist ivuxolimab. The receptors were sampled from an adult with an advanced solid tumor such as melanoma, head and neck, liver or kidney cancer. CDR3s include the opening cysteine and the closing phenylalanine or tryptophan. The order of the fields is clone size, V gene, J gene, D gene, CDR3 protein, CDR3 DNA. The D gene is left open where the match is weak. Clone size is stated in some rows and not others, as once, few, many or a class when expanded.

once	TRBV19	TRBJ1-1	NA	CASSIRQGGRTEAFF	TGTGCCAGTAGTATCCGTCAGGGAGGTCGCACTGAAGCTTTCTTT
NA	TRBV6-5	TRBJ2-3	TRBD2	CASSGGSIGTDTQYF	TGTGCCAGCAGTGGCGGGAGTATCGGCACAGATACGCAGTATTTT
NA	TRBV9	TRBJ2-3	NA	CASSVHRWGLGTDTQYF	TGTGCCAGCAGCGTTCACCGTTGGGGACTGGGCACAGATACGCAGTATTTT
NA	TRBV9	TRBJ2-3	TRBD2	CASSVQVAGSLLSTDTQYF	TGTGCCAGCAGCGTACAGGTAGCGGGGAGCCTTCTTAGCACAGATACGCAGTATTTT
NA	TRBV27	TRBJ2-7	NA	CASSLLGTGSSYEQYF	TGTGCCAGCAGTTTATTAGGGACGGGGAGCTCCTACGAGCAGTACTTC
NA	TRBV5-6	TRBJ2-5	NA	CASSPRGGAKETQYF	TGTGCCAGCAGCCCACGAGGTGGCGCCAAAGAGACCCAGTACTTC
NA	TRBV6-6	TRBJ2-2	NA	CASSRDTGELFF	TGTGCCAGCAGCAGAGATACCGGGGAGCTGTTTTTT
NA	TRBV5-1	TRBJ1-2	NA	CASSLSAAAQYYGYTF	TGCGCCAGCAGCTTGTCAGCGGCGGCTCAATATTATGGCTACACCTTC
NA	TRBV19	TRBJ2-7	NA	CASRLRDRPYEQYF	TGTGCCAGTAGACTCCGGGACCGCCCCTACGAGCAGTACTTC
NA	TRBV5-5	TRBJ2-5	TRBD1	CASSLGTEQETQYF	TGTGCCAGCAGCTTAGGGACAGAACAAGAGACCCAGTACTTC
NA	TRBV11-1	TRBJ2-3	NA	CASSLDRGDTQYF	TGTGCCAGCAGCTTGGACAGAGGGGATACGCAGTATTTT
NA	TRBV7-3	TRBJ2-3	NA	CASSSRGRGSSTDTQYF	TGTGCCAGCAGCTCGAGGGGGCGGGGTTCTAGCACAGATACGCAGTATTTT